This T cell receptor (beta chain) was recorded in a study of breast tumors, draining lymph nodes, adjacent tissues. A single record per CDR3 protein comes from TCRdb applying MiXCR to the multiplex PCR reads. This repertoire shows tens of thousands of distinct CDR3 sequences, over 40% found once; its top ten account for under 12%. This clonotype has at least ten counts. Looked up from germline, CDR1 is SQVTM and CDR2 is ANQGSEA. This CDR3 spans 13 amino acids. Germline trimming cut 5 bases from V and 2 bases from J; bases unmatched to any gene: 2. The origin of this receptor is a female donor with breast cancer. Some clones in this sample may be carry-over from other donors' samples. The chain uses TRBV29-1 and TRBJ2-1; TRBD1 aligns across 8 bases. Sequenced: breast tumor tissue. The CDR3 sequence is CSVWTGTYNEQFF. CDR3 sequence (DNA): TGCAGCGTTTGGACAGGGACCTACAATGAGCAGTTCTTC.